This is a list of T cell receptor beta chains from one sample in a study of cytomegalovirus exposure and HLA in healthy donors. The table came from immunoSEQ multiplex PCR; TCRdb's copy has only in-frame clones and leaves some out. Of under 200,000 clones in the sample, around four fifths were seen once. Sequencing used PBMCs. The receptors here all came from a girl aged 2-10 years in good health and CMV-seropositive. CDR3s include the opening cysteine and the closing phenylalanine or tryptophan. A D gene is named only where the DNA matches it firmly. Clone sizes are given selectively: once, few, many, or a class where the clone is expanded.

d_call: .; clone_size: .; j_call: TRBJ1-2; v_call: TRBV5-4; cdr3_aa: CASSFDSRKTKDGYTF; cdr3_nt: TGTGCCAGCAGCTTCGACTCCCGAAAGACTAAGGATGGCTACACCTTC
d_call: TRBD2; clone_size: many; j_call: TRBJ2-3; v_call: TRBV6-4; cdr3_aa: CASSDGAGDARDTQYF; cdr3_nt: TGTGCCAGCAGTGACGGGGCGGGAGATGCCCGAGATACGCAGTATTTT
d_call: .; clone_size: .; j_call: TRBJ1-1; v_call: TRBV10-3; cdr3_aa: CAISEGGVEAFF; cdr3_nt: TGTGCCATCAGTGAAGGCGGGGTTGAAGCTTTCTTT
d_call: TRBD2; clone_size: .; j_call: TRBJ2-2; v_call: TRBV5-1; cdr3_aa: CASRGLAGLRTGELFF; cdr3_nt: TGCGCCAGCAGGGGACTAGCGGGACTTAGGACCGGGGAGCTGTTTTTT
d_call: .; clone_size: .; j_call: TRBJ1-4; v_call: TRBV11-2; cdr3_aa: CASSLTSTNEKLFF; cdr3_nt: TGTGCCAGCAGCTTGACTTCAACTAATGAAAAACTGTTTTTT
d_call: TRBD1; clone_size: .; j_call: TRBJ1-1; v_call: TRBV5-1; cdr3_aa: CASSPIWTGGTEAFF; cdr3_nt: TGCGCCAGCAGCCCGATATGGACAGGGGGAACTGAAGCTTTCTTT
d_call: TRBD2; clone_size: .; j_call: TRBJ2-2; v_call: TRBV10-2; cdr3_aa: CASSESGTSVNTGELFF; cdr3_nt: TGCGCCAGCAGTGAGTCCGGGACTAGCGTGAACACCGGGGAGCTGTTTTTT
d_call: TRBD1; clone_size: once; j_call: TRBJ1-1; v_call: TRBV29-1; cdr3_aa: CSVEGARVENTEAFF; cdr3_nt: TGCAGCGTAGAGGGGGCGCGAGTGGAGAACACTGAAGCTTTCTTT
d_call: .; clone_size: .; j_call: TRBJ2-7; v_call: TRBV4-1; cdr3_aa: CASSHDSSYEQYF; cdr3_nt: TGCGCCAGCAGCCACGACAGCTCCTACGAGCAGTACTTC
d_call: .; clone_size: .; j_call: TRBJ1-5; v_call: TRBV19; cdr3_aa: CASSGGRNQPQHF; cdr3_nt: TGTGCCAGTAGTGGCGGCCGCAATCAGCCCCAGCATTTT
d_call: TRBD2; clone_size: .; j_call: TRBJ2-1; v_call: TRBV4-2; cdr3_aa: CASSLGLAGGNEQFF; cdr3_nt: TGTGCCAGCAGCCTGGGGCTAGCGGGAGGCAATGAGCAGTTCTTC
d_call: TRBD2; clone_size: .; j_call: TRBJ2-7; v_call: TRBV29-1; cdr3_aa: CSVGGLAGRPEGEQYF; cdr3_nt: TGCAGCGTTGGGGGGCTAGCGGGACGTCCCGAAGGGGAGCAGTACTTC
d_call: TRBD2; clone_size: .; j_call: TRBJ2-1; v_call: TRBV5-1; cdr3_aa: CASSLLAGLADEQFF; cdr3_nt: TGCGCCAGCAGCTTACTAGCGGGACTTGCCGATGAGCAGTTCTTC
d_call: .; clone_size: .; j_call: TRBJ2-5; v_call: TRBV23-1; cdr3_aa: CASSLNKYQETQYF; cdr3_nt: TGCGCCAGCAGTTTGAACAAGTACCAAGAGACCCAGTACTTC
d_call: .; clone_size: .; j_call: TRBJ1-3; v_call: TRBV6-1; cdr3_aa: CASSEAPRVSGNTIYF; cdr3_nt: TGTGCCAGCAGTGAAGCGCCCAGGGTGAGCGGAAACACCATATATTTT
d_call: .; clone_size: few; j_call: TRBJ2-7; v_call: TRBV5-4; cdr3_aa: CASSLGAIYEQYF; cdr3_nt: TGTGCCAGCAGCTTGGGGGCAATCTACGAGCAGTACTTC
d_call: TRBD1; clone_size: .; j_call: TRBJ2-5; v_call: TRBV5-4; cdr3_aa: CASSSGQVVEETQYF; cdr3_nt: TGTGCCAGCAGCTCGGGACAGGTTGTCGAAGAGACCCAGTACTTC
d_call: .; clone_size: few; j_call: TRBJ1-4; v_call: TRBV5-4; cdr3_aa: CASSLEESDEKLFF; cdr3_nt: TGTGCCAGCAGCTTAGAGGAATCCGATGAAAAACTGTTTTTT
d_call: .; clone_size: .; j_call: TRBJ2-1; v_call: TRBV25-1; cdr3_aa: CASSEFGSLLVNEQFF; cdr3_nt: TGTGCCAGCAGTGAATTCGGCAGCCTACTAGTGAATGAGCAGTTCTTC
d_call: TRBD2; clone_size: .; j_call: TRBJ2-1; v_call: TRBV10-1; cdr3_aa: CASRSLAGTSHNEQFF; cdr3_nt: TGCGCCAGCAGAAGTCTCGCCGGGACTAGCCACAATGAGCAGTTCTTC
d_call: TRBD2; clone_size: .; j_call: TRBJ2-7; v_call: TRBV10-1; cdr3_aa: CASRGTSGRVDLYEQYF; cdr3_nt: TGCGCCAGCAGGGGGACTAGCGGGAGGGTCGACCTCTACGAGCAGTACTTC
d_call: TRBD1; clone_size: .; j_call: TRBJ2-3; v_call: TRBV5-1; cdr3_aa: CASSFGTGGAGTDTQYF; cdr3_nt: TGCGCCAGCAGCTTTGGGACAGGGGGCGCGGGCACAGATACGCAGTATTTT
d_call: TRBD2; clone_size: few; j_call: TRBJ2-7; v_call: TRBV6-1; cdr3_aa: CASSEAFLAAEQYF; cdr3_nt: TGTGCCAGCAGTGAAGCTTTTCTAGCGGCCGAGCAGTACTTC
d_call: .; clone_size: .; j_call: TRBJ1-4; v_call: TRBV4-1; cdr3_aa: CASSQEGTGAEKLFF; cdr3_nt: TGCGCCAGCAGCCAGGAGGGTACAGGCGCTGAAAAACTGTTTTTT
d_call: TRBD1; clone_size: .; j_call: TRBJ1-6; v_call: TRBV6-5; cdr3_aa: CASGGQMNSPLHF; cdr3_nt: TGTGCCAGCGGGGGACAGATGAATTCACCCCTCCACTTT
d_call: TRBD1; clone_size: .; j_call: TRBJ2-6; v_call: TRBV18; cdr3_aa: CASSPPGQGGSGANVLTF; cdr3_nt: TGTGCCAGCTCACCACCGGGACAGGGAGGCTCTGGGGCCAACGTCCTGACTTTC
d_call: TRBD2; clone_size: .; j_call: TRBJ2-5; v_call: TRBV7-3; cdr3_aa: CASSLMVAGGQETQYF; cdr3_nt: TGTGCCAGCAGCTTAATGGTAGCGGGAGGGCAAGAGACCCAGTACTTC
d_call: .; clone_size: few; j_call: TRBJ1-1; v_call: TRBV30; cdr3_aa: CAWSVGVGNTEAFF; cdr3_nt: TGTGCCTGGAGTGTAGGAGTCGGCAACACTGAAGCTTTCTTT
d_call: .; clone_size: .; j_call: TRBJ2-2; v_call: TRBV30; cdr3_aa: CAWSGGGTGELFF; cdr3_nt: TGTGCCTGGAGTGGAGGGGGCACCGGGGAGCTGTTTTTT
d_call: .; clone_size: .; j_call: TRBJ2-1; v_call: TRBV30; cdr3_aa: CAWRSVAASSYNEQFF; cdr3_nt: TGTGCCTGGAGATCTGTTGCGGCGAGCTCCTACAATGAGCAGTTCTTC
d_call: TRBD1; clone_size: .; j_call: TRBJ1-4; v_call: TRBV4-1; cdr3_aa: CASSQGTGDNEKLFF; cdr3_nt: TGCGCCAGCAGCCAGGGGACAGGGGATAATGAAAAACTGTTTTTT
d_call: TRBD2; clone_size: .; j_call: TRBJ2-1; v_call: TRBV28; cdr3_aa: CASSPSGRTNEQFF; cdr3_nt: TGTGCCAGCAGCCCTAGCGGGAGGACGAATGAGCAGTTCTTC
d_call: .; clone_size: .; j_call: TRBJ2-1; v_call: TRBV25-1; cdr3_aa: CASSFSGPLNEQFF; cdr3_nt: TGTGCCAGCAGTTTTAGCGGTCCCTTGAATGAGCAGTTCTTC
d_call: .; clone_size: .; j_call: TRBJ2-7; v_call: TRBV7-3; cdr3_aa: CASSLTAGQSSYEQYF; cdr3_nt: TGTGCCAGCAGCTTAACGGCGGGACAGAGCTCCTACGAGCAGTACTTC
d_call: .; clone_size: .; j_call: TRBJ2-1; v_call: TRBV9; cdr3_aa: CASSVAGLNNEQFF; cdr3_nt: TGTGCCAGCAGCGTAGCGGGGTTAAACAATGAGCAGTTCTTC
d_call: TRBD1; clone_size: .; j_call: TRBJ1-5; v_call: TRBV19; cdr3_aa: CASSIGQGASGNQPQHF; cdr3_nt: TGTGCCAGTAGTATAGGACAGGGGGCGAGTGGCAATCAGCCCCAGCATTTT
d_call: TRBD1; clone_size: .; j_call: TRBJ2-5; v_call: TRBV11-2; cdr3_aa: CASRWDRGRETQYF; cdr3_nt: TGTGCCAGCAGATGGGACAGGGGGCGAGAGACCCAGTACTTC
d_call: TRBD2; clone_size: few; j_call: TRBJ2-1; v_call: TRBV9; cdr3_aa: CASSGGSSYNEQFF; cdr3_nt: TGTGCCAGCAGCGGCGGGAGCTCCTACAATGAGCAGTTCTTC
d_call: TRBD2; clone_size: few; j_call: TRBJ2-3; v_call: TRBV28; cdr3_aa: CASSFYTGLVPDTQYF; cdr3_nt: TGTGCCAGCAGTTTTTATACGGGACTAGTCCCAGATACGCAGTATTTT
d_call: TRBD1; clone_size: .; j_call: TRBJ2-1; v_call: TRBV5-1; cdr3_aa: CASSLWAGQGYNEQFF; cdr3_nt: TGCGCCAGCAGCTTGTGGGCGGGACAGGGATACAATGAGCAGTTCTTC
d_call: TRBD1; clone_size: .; j_call: TRBJ1-1; v_call: TRBV28; cdr3_aa: CASSPWTGGRTEAFF; cdr3_nt: TGTGCCAGCAGTCCTTGGACAGGGGGCCGAACTGAAGCTTTCTTT
d_call: TRBD2; clone_size: .; j_call: TRBJ2-2; v_call: TRBV9; cdr3_aa: CASSVEPQRGSGGELFF; cdr3_nt: TGTGCCAGCAGCGTAGAACCCCAGCGGGGAAGTGGCGGGGAGCTGTTTTTT
d_call: .; clone_size: .; j_call: TRBJ2-5; v_call: TRBV5-1; cdr3_aa: CASSLGGAETQYF; cdr3_nt: TGCGCCAGCAGCTTGGGGGGAGCTGAGACCCAGTACTTC
d_call: TRBD2; clone_size: .; j_call: TRBJ2-1; v_call: TRBV7-3; cdr3_aa: CASSTGTSKVNEQFF; cdr3_nt: TGTGCCAGCAGCACGGGGACTAGCAAGGTCAATGAGCAGTTCTTC
d_call: TRBD1; clone_size: .; j_call: TRBJ1-1; v_call: TRBV19; cdr3_aa: CASSTSGTGASEAFF; cdr3_nt: TGTGCCAGTAGTACCTCCGGGACAGGGGCGTCTGAAGCTTTCTTT
d_call: .; clone_size: .; j_call: TRBJ2-1; v_call: TRBV13; cdr3_aa: CASPFLDEQFF; cdr3_nt: TGTGCCAGCCCCTTTTTAGATGAGCAGTTCTTC
d_call: .; clone_size: .; j_call: TRBJ2-7; v_call: TRBV11-3; cdr3_aa: CASSLAPASEQYF; cdr3_nt: TGTGCCAGCAGCTTAGCGCCGGCTAGCGAGCAGTACTTC
d_call: .; clone_size: .; j_call: TRBJ2-1; v_call: TRBV11-2; cdr3_aa: CASSLSGSYNEQFF; cdr3_nt: TGTGCCAGCAGCTTAAGCGGGTCCTACAATGAGCAGTTCTTC
d_call: TRBD1; clone_size: .; j_call: TRBJ2-7; v_call: TRBV5-8; cdr3_aa: CASSPGQGRPYEQYF; cdr3_nt: TGTGCCAGCAGCCCGGGACAGGGAAGGCCCTACGAGCAGTACTTC
d_call: TRBD1; clone_size: .; j_call: TRBJ1-4; v_call: TRBV5-6; cdr3_aa: CASSRTGYREANEKLFF; cdr3_nt: TGTGCCAGCAGCCGGACAGGGTATAGAGAAGCTAATGAAAAACTGTTTTTT
d_call: .; clone_size: .; j_call: TRBJ2-1; v_call: TRBV30; cdr3_aa: CAWSVGANNEQFF; cdr3_nt: TGTGCCTGGAGTGTAGGGGCCAACAATGAGCAGTTCTTC